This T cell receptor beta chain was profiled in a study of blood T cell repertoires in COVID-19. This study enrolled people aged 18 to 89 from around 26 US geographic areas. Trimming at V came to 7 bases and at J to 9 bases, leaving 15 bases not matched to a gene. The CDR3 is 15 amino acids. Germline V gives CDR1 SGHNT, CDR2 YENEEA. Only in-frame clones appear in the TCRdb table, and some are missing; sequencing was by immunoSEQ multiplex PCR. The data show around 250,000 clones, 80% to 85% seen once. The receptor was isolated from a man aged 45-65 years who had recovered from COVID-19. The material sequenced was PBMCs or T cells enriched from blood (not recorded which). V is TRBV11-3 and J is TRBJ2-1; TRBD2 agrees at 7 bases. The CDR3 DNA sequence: TGTGCCAGCACCAAAACCCCCGGTGGGGGGGGTGAGCAGTTCTTC. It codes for CASTKTPGGGGEQFF.